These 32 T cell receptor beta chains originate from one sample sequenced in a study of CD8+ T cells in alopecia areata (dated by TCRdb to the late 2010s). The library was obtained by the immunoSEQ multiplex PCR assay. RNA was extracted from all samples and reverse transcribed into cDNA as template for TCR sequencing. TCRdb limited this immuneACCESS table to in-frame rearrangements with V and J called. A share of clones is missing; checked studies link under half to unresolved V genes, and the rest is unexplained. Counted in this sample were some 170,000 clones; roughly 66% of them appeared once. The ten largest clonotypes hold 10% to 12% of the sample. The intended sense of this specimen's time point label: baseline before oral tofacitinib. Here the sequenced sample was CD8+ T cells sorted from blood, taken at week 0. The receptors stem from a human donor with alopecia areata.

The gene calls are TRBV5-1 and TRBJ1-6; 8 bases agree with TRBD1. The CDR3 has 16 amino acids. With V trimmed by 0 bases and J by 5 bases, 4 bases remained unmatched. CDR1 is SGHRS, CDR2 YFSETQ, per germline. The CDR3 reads CASSLAATGDNSPLHF. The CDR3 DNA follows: TGCGCCAGCAGCTTGGCCGCGACAGGGGATAATTCACCCCTCCACTTT.

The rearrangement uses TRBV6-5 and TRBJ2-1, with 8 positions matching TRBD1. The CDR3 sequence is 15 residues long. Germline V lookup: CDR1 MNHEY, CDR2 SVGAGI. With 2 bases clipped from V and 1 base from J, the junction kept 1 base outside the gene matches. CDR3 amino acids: CASSYRTGSYNEQFF. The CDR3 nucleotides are TGTGCCAGCAGTTACAGGACAGGGTCCTACAATGAGCAGTTCTTC.

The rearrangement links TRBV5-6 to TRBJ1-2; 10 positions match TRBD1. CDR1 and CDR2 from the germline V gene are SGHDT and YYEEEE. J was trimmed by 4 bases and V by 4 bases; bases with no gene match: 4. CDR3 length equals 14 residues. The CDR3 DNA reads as TGTGCCAGCAGCACCGGGACAGGGGCCTATGGCTACACCTTC. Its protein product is CASSTGTGAYGYTF.

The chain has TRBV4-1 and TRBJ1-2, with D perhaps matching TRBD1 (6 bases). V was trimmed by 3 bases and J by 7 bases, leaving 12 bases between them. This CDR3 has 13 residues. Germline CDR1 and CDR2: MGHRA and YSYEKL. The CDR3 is CASSHAGALGYTF. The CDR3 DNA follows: TGCGCCAGCAGCCACGCAGGGGCCCTTGGCTACACCTTC.

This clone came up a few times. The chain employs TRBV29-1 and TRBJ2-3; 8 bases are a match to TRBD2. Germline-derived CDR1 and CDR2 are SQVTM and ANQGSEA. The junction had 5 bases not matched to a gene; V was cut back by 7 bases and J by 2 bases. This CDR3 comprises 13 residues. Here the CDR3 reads CSGGGGTTDTQYF. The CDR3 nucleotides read TGCAGCGGAGGCGGGGGGACCACAGATACGCAGTATTTT.

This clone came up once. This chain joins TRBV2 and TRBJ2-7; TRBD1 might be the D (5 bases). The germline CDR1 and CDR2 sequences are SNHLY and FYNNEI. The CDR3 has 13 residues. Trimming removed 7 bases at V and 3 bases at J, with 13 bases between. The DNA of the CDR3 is TGTGCCAGCATTAACAGGATAAACTACGAGCAGTACTTC. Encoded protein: CASINRINYEQYF.

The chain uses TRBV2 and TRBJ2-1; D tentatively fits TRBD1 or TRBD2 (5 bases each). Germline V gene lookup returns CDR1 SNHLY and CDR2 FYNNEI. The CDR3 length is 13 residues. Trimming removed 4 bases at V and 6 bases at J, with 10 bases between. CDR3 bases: TGTGCCAGCAGTGCGGGACGGACCAATGAGCAGTTCTTC. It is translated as CASSAGRTNEQFF. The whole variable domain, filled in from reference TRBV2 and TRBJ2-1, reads EPEVTQTPSHQVTQMGQEVILRCVPISNHLYFYWYRQILGQKVEFLVSFYNNEISEKSEIFDDQFSVERPDGSNFTLKIRSTKLEDSAMYFCASSAGRTNEQFFGPGTRLTVL.

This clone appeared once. The CDR3 DNA reads TGCAGCGTTGGGGGTCAGACCGGGGAGCTGTTTTTT. It yields the protein CSVGGQTGELFF. This chain connects TRBV29-1 to TRBJ2-2; D ambiguous. Looked up from germline, CDR1 is SQVTM and CDR2 is ANQGSEA. CDR3 length: 12 amino acids. V shed 4 bases and J shed 5 bases, with 8 bases lying between them.

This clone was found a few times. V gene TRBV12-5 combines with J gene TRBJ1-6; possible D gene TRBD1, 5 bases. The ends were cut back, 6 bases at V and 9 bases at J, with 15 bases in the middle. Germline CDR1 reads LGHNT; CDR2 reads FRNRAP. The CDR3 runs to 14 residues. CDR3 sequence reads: CASGTQQGGSPLHF. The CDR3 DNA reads TGTGCTAGTGGGACACAGCAGGGCGGTTCACCCCTCCACTTT.

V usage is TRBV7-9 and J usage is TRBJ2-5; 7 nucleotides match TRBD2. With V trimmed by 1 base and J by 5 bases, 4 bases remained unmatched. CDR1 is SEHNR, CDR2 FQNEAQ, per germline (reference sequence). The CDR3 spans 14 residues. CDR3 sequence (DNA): TGTGCCAGCAGCTTAGTTGTCGGGAGGGAGACCCAGTACTTC. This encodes CASSLVVGRETQYF.

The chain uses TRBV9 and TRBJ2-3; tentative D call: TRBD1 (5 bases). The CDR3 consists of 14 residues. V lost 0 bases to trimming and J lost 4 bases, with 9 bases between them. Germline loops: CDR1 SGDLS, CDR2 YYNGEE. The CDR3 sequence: CASSVGGRPDTQYF. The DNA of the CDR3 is TGTGCCAGCAGCGTAGGGGGCAGGCCAGATACGCAGTATTTT.

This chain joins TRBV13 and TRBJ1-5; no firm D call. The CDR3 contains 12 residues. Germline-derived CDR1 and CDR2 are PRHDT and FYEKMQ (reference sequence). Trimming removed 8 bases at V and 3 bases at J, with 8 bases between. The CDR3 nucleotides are TGTGCCAGCGGGTACTCCAATCAGCCCCAGCATTTT. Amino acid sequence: CASGYSNQPQHF.

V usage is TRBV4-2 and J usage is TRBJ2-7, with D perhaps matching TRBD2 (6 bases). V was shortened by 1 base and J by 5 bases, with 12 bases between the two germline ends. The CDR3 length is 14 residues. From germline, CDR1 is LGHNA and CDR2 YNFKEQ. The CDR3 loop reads CASSQGRRVNEQYF. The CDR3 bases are TGTGCCAGCAGCCAAGGTAGGAGGGTTAACGAGCAGTACTTC.

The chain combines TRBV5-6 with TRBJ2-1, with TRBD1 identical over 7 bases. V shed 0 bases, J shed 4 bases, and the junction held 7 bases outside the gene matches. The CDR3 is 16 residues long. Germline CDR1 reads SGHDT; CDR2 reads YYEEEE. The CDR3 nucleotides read TGTGCCAGCAGCTTGGCTACAGGGGAGCGTTACAATGAGCAGTTCTTC. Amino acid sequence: CASSLATGERYNEQFF.

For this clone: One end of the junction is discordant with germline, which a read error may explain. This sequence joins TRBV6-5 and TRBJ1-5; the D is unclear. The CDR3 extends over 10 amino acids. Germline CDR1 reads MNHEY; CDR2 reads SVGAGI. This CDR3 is CASSPLACIF. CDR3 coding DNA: TGTGCCAGCAGTCCCCTCGCATGCATTTTT.

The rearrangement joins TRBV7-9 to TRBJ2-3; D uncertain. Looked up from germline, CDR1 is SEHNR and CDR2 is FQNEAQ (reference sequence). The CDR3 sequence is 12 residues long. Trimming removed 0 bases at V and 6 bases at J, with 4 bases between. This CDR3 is CASSLASDTQYF. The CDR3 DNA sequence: TGTGCCAGCAGCTTAGCCTCGGATACGCAGTATTTT.

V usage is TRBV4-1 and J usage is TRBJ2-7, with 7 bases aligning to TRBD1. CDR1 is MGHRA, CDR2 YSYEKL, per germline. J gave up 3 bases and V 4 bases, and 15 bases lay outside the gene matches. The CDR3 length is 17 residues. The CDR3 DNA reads TGCGCCAGCAGCCTACGAGACAGGGTGTCCGCTTACTACGAGCAGTACTTC. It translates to CASSLRDRVSAYYEQYF.

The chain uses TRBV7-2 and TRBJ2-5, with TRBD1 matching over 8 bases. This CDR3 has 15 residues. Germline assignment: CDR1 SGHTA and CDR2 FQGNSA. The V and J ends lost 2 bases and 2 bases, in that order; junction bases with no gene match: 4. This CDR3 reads CASSLTGGLQETQYF. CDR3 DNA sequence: TGTGCCAGCAGCTTAACAGGGGGACTTCAAGAGACCCAGTACTTC.

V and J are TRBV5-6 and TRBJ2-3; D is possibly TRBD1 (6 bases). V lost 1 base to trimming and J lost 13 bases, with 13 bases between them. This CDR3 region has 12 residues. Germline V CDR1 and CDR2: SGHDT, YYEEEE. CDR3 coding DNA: TGTGCCAGCAGCTTGAGGGCCAGGGGAGAGTATTTT. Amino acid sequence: CASSLRARGEYF.

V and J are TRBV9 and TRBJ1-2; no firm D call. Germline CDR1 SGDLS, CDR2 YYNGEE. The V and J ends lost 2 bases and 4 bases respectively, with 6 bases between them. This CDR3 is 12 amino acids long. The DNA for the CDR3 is TGTGCCAGCAGCGTGAGATCCTATGGCTACACCTTC. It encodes CASSVRSYGYTF.

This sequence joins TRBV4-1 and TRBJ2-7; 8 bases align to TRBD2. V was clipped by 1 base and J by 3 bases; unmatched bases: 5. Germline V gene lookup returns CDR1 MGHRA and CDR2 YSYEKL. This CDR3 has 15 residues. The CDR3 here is CASSQVTSGFYEQYF. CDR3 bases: TGCGCCAGCAGCCAAGTAACTAGCGGATTCTACGAGCAGTACTTC.

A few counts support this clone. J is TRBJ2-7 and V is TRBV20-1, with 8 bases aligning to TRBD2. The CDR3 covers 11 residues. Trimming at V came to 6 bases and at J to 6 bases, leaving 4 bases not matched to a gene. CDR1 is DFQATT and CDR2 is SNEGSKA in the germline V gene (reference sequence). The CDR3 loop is CSASGGAEQYF. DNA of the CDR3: TGCAGTGCCTCCGGGGGGGCCGAGCAGTACTTC.

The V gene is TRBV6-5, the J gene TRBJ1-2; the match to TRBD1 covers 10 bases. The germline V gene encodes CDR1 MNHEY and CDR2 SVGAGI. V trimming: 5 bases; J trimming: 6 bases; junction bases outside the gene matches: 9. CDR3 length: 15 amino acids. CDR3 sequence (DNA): TGTGCCAGCAGTCTCAAGCCGACAGGGGGCAATGGCTACACCTTC. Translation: CASSLKPTGGNGYTF.

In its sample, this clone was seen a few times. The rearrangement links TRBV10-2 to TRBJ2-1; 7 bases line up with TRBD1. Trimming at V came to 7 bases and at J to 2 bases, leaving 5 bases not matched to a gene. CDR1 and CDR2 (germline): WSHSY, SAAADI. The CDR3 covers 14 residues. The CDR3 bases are TGCGCCAGCACCGCGACAGGGCCCTACAATGAGCAGTTCTTC. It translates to CASTATGPYNEQFF.

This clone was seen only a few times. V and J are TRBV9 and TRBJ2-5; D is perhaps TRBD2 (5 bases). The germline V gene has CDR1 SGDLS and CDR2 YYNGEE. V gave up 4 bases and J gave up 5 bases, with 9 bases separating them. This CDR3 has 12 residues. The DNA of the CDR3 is TGTGCCAGCAGCCTCCCGGGGGAGACCCAGTACTTC. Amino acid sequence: CASSLPGETQYF.

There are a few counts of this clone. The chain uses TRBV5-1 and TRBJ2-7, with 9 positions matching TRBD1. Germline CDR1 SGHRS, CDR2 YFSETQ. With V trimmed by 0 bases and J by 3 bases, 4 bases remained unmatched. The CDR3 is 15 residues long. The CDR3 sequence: CASSLGTGGVYEQYF. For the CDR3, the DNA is TGCGCCAGCAGCTTGGGCACAGGGGGCGTCTACGAGCAGTACTTC.

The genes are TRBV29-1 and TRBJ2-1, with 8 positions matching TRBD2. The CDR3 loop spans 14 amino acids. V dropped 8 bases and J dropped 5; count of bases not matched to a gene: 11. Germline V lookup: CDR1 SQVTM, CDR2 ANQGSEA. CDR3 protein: CSTLGGAHNNEQFF. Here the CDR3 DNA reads TGCAGCACCCTCGGGGGGGCGCACAACAATGAGCAGTTCTTC.

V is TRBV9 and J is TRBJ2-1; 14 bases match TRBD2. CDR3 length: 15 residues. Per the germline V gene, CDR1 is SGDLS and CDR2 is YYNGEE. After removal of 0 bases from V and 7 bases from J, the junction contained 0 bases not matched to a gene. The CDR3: CASSVGLAGGNEQFF. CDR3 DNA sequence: TGTGCCAGCAGCGTAGGACTAGCGGGGGGGAATGAGCAGTTCTTC.

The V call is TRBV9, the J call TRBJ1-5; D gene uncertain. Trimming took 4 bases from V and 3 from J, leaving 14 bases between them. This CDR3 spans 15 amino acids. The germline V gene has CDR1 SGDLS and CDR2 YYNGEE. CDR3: CASSTSDKLNQPQHF. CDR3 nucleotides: TGTGCCAGCAGCACTAGTGACAAGCTCAATCAGCCCCAGCATTTT.

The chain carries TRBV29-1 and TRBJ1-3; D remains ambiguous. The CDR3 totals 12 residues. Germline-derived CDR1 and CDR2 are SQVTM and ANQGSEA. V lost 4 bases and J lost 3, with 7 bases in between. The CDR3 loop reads CSVGGDGNTIYF. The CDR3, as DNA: TGCAGCGTTGGGGGTGATGGAAACACCATATATTTT.

CDR3 DNA sequence: TGTGCCACCAGCCTTCCGGAAGGGATGCAGACCCAGTACTTC. Residues: CATSLPEGMQTQYF. The V gene is TRBV15, the J gene TRBJ2-5; D is uncertain. The CDR3 covers 14 residues. CDR1 and CDR2 (germline): LNHNV, YYDKDF (reference sequence). V was cut by 5 bases and J by 6 bases, with 16 bases left in between.

This chain's CDR3 is CASSPWTPLGKTEAFF. CDR3 nucleotides: TGTGCCAGCAGCCCATGGACCCCCCTGGGAAAGACCGAAGCTTTCTTT. The rearrangement links TRBV7-2 to TRBJ1-1; D remains unclear. CDR3 length: 16 residues. The V end was cut by 5 bases, the J end by 8 bases, with 24 bases between. CDR1 is SGHTA, CDR2 FQGNSA, per germline.